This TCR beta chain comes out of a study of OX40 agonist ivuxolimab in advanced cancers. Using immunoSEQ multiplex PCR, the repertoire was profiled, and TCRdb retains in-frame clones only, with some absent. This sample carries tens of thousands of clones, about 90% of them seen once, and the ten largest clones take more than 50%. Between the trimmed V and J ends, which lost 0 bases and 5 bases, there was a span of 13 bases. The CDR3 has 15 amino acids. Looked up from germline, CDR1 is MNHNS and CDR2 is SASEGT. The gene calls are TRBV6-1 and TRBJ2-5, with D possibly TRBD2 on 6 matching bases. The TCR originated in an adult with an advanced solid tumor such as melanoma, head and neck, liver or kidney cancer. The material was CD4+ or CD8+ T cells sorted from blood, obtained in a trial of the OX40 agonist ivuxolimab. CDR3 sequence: CASSEARGGLETQYF. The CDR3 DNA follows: TGTGCCAGCAGTGAAGCGCGGGGTGGTCTTGAGACCCAGTACTTC.